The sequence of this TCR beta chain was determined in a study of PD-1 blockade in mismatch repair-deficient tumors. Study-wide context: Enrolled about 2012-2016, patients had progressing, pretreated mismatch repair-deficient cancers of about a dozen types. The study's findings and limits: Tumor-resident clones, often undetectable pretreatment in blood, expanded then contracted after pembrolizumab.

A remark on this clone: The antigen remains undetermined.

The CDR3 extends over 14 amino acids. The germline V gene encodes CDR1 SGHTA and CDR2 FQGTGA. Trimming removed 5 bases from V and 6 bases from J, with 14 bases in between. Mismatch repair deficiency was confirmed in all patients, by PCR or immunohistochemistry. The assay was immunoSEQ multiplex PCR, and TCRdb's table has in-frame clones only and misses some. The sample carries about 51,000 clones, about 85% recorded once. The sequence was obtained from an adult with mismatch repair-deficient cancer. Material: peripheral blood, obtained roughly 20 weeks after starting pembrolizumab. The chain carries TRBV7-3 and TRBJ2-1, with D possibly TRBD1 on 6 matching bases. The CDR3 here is CASSPQGTPNEQFF. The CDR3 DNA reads TGTGCCAGCAGCCCTCAGGGGACCCCCAATGAGCAGTTCTTC. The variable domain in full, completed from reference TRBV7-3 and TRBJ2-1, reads GAGVSQTPSNKVTEKGKYVELRCDPISGHTALYWYRQSLGQGPEFLIYFQGTGAADDSGLPNDRFFAVRPEGSVSTLKIQRTERGDSAVYLCASSPQGTPNEQFFGPGTRLTVL.